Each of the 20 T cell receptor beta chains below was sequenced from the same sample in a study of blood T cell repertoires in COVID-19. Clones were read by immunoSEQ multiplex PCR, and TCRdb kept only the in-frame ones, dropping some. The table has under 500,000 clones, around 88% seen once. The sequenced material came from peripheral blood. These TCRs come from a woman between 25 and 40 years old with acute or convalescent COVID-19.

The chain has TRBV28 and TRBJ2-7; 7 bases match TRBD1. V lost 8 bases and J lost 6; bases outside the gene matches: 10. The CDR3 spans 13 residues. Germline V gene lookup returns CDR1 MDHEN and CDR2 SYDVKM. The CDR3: CASSGTESSEQYF. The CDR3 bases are TGTGCCAGCTCCGGGACAGAGTCTTCCGAGCAGTACTTC.

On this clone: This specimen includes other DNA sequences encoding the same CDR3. CDR3 protein: CAWSVQINYGYTF. CDR3 in DNA: TGTGCCTGGAGTGTTCAGATTAACTATGGCTACACCTTC. The chain has TRBV30 and TRBJ1-2; D is undetermined. Trimming removed 0 bases from V and 1 base from J, with 6 bases in between. The CDR3 spans 13 residues. Germline values: CDR1 GTSNPN, CDR2 SVGIG (reference sequence).

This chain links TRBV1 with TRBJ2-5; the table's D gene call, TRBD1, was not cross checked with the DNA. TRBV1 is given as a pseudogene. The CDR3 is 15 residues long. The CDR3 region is CTSSPATGIQETQYF. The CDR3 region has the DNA TGCACCAGCAGCCCAGCGACAGGTATACAAGAGACCCAGTACTTC.

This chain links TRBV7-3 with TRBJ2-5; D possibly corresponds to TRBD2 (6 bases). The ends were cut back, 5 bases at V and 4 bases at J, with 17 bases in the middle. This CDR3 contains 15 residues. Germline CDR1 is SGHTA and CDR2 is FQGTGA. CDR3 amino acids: CASSESSGLGETQYF. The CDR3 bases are TGTGCCAGCAGCGAAAGCTCGGGACTCGGAGAGACCCAGTACTTC.

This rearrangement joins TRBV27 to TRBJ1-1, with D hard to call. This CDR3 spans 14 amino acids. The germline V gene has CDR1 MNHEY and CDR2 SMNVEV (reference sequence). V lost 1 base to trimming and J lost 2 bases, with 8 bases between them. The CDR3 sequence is CASSLFPVNTEAFF. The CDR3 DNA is TGTGCCAGCAGTTTATTCCCGGTCAACACTGAAGCTTTCTTT.

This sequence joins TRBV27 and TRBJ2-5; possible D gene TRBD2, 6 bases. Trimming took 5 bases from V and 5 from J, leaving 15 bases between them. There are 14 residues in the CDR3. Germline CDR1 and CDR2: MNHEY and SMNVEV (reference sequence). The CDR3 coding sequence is TGTGCCAGCAGTCCGACTAGTTTTGGGGAGACCCAGTACTTC. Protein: CASSPTSFGETQYF.

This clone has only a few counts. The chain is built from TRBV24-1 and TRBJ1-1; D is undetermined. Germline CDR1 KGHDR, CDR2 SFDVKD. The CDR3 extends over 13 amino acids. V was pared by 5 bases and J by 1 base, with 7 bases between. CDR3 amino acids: CATSGTRNTEAFF. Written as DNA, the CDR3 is TGTGCCACCAGTGGTACACGGAACACTGAAGCTTTCTTT.

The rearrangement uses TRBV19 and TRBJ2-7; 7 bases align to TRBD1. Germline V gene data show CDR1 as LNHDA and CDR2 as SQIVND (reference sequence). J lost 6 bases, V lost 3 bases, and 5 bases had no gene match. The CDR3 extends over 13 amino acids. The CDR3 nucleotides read TGTGCCAGTAGTATGGCCCCAGGGGGCGAGCAGTACTTC. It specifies CASSMAPGGEQYF.

The CDR3 DNA follows: TGTGCCAGCAGTACGGGAGCAAGCAGCGAGCAGTACTTC. The encoded protein is CASSTGASSEQYF. The rearrangement links TRBV12-3 or TRBV12-4 to TRBJ2-7; a weak D match, TRBD2 (6 bases). The length of the CDR3 is 13 residues. The ends were cut back, 5 bases at V and 6 bases at J, with 14 bases in the middle.

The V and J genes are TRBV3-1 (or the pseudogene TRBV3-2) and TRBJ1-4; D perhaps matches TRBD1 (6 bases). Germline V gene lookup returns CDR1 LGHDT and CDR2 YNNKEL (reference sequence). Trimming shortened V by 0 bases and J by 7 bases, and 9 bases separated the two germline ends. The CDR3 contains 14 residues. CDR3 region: CASSQDFRGEKLFF. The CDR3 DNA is TGTGCCAGCAGCCAAGACTTCAGGGGTGAAAAACTGTTTTTT.

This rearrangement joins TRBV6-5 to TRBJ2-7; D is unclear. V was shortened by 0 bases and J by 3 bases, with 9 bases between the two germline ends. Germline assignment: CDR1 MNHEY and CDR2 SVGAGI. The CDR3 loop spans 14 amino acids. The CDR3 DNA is TGTGCCAGCAGTTACTCCGTCGGTATCTACGAGCAGTACTTC. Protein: CASSYSVGIYEQYF.

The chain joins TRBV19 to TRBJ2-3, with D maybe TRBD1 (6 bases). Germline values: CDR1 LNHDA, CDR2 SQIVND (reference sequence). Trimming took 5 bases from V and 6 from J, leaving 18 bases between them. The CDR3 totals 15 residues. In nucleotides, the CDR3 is TGTGCCAGTAGTTCAGGGGCTCGAGGTGGGGATACGCAGTATTTT. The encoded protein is CASSSGARGGDTQYF.

The CDR3, as DNA: TGTGCCAGCAGCCAAGGTGAAAGCAGGGTGGGAGAGACCCAGTACTTC. Protein product: CASSQGESRVGETQYF. The V and J genes are TRBV3-1 (or the pseudogene TRBV3-2) and TRBJ2-5, with TRBD1 as a possible D gene (5 bases). Germline-derived CDR1 and CDR2 are LGHDT and YNNKEL (reference sequence). Trimming pared 1 base from V and 4 bases from J, leaving 16 bases between. CDR3 length equals 16 residues.

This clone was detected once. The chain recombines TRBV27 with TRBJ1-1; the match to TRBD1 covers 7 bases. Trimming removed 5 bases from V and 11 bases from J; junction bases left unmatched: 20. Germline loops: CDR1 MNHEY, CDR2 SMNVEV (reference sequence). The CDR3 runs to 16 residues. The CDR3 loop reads CASSAGRGQFPAGAFF. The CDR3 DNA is TGTGCCAGCAGTGCGGGGCGGGGACAGTTTCCCGCGGGGGCTTTCTTT.

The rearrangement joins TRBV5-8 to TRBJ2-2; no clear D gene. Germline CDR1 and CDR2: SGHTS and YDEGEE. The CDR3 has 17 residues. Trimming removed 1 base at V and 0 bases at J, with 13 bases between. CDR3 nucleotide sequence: TGTGCCAGCAGCTTGTATATCCACCCGGCGAACACCGGGGAGCTGTTTTTT. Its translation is CASSLYIHPANTGELFF.

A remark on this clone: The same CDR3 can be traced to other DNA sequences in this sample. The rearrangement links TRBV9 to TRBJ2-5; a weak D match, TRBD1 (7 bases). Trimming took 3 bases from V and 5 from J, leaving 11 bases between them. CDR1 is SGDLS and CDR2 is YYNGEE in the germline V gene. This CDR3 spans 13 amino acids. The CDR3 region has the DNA TGTGCCAGCAGCGCCCCAGGGGGGGAGACCCAGTACTTC. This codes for CASSAPGGETQYF.

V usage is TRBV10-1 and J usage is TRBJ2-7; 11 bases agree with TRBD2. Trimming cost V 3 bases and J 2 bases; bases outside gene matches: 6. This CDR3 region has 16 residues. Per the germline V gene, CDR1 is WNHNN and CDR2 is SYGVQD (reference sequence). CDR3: CASSDRTSGQTYEQYF. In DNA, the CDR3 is TGCGCCAGCAGTGATCGGACTAGCGGGCAAACCTACGAGCAGTACTTC.

CDR3 in DNA: TGTGCCAGCAGCTTAGCGGAGGCGGAAATAGGGTATGGCTACACCTTC. Translated, it gives CASSLAEAEIGYGYTF. The chain employs TRBV7-9 and TRBJ1-2, with unresolved D. From germline, CDR1 is SEHNR and CDR2 FQNEAQ (reference sequence). The CDR3 is 16 amino acids. Trimming took off 0 bases at V and 5 bases at J, with 16 bases between the two ends.

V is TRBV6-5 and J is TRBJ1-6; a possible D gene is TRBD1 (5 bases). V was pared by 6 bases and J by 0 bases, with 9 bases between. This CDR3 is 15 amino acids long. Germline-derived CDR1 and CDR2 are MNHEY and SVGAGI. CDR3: CASSSGHSYNSPLHF. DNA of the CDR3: TGTGCCAGCAGCTCCGGACACTCCTATAATTCACCCCTCCACTTT.

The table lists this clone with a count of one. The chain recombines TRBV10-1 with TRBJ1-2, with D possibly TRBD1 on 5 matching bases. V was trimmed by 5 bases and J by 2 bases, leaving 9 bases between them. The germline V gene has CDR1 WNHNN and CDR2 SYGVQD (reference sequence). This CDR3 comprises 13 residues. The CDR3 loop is CASSPGLNYGYTF. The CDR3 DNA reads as TGCGCCAGCAGTCCGGGACTAAACTATGGCTACACCTTC.